This T cell receptor beta chain is from a study of T cells in Graves' hyperthyroidism and ophthalmopathy. Study-wide results and limits: Also found in blood were most expanded thyroid clonotypes above 0.001.

TCR beta CDR3 region amplification was performed from RNA transcripts. First-round RT-PCR with HTBI primers amplified the TCR CDR3 region. TCRdb re-called the multiplex PCR reads with MiXCR, one entry per CDR3 protein. The sample carries 380,000 or so distinct CDR3 sequences, about 13% recorded once. This clonotype was found many times. The antigen is unknown. Those with hyperthyroidism were 18 to 65 years old, newly diagnosed, and ill for under 2 months. Fresh peripheral blood, approximately 10 ml, yielded the PBMCs. The CDR3 is 14 residues long. Germline CDR1 is SEHNR and CDR2 is FQNEAQ (reference sequence). Trimming left V 7 bases short and J 7 bases short, with 17 bases between.

Sequencing was done on a sample of blood. This TCR was sampled from a man younger than 40 with Graves' hyperthyroidism that later progressed to Graves' ophthalmopathy. The chain is built from TRBV7-9 and TRBJ2-1; D unresolved. The CDR3 nucleotides read TGTGCCAGCACCTACGAGCTGGCTTGGAATGAGCAGTTCTTC. Translation gives CASTYELAWNEQFF.